The table lists the clone carrying this T cell receptor beta chain with a few counts. Its antigen is not known. The data originate from a study of neoadjuvant nivolumab and ipilimumab in lung cancer. V was clipped by 4 bases and J by 4 bases; unmatched bases: 3. CDR1 is SGHNT, CDR2 YYREEE, per germline (reference sequence). This CDR3 has 14 amino acids. Study-wide points: Only two of four nivolumab-treated tumors gained richness and clonality by surgery. Pathologic regression was not significantly tied to TCR clonality.

The method was immunoSEQ multiplex PCR; TCRdb's version includes in-frame clones alone and lacks a portion of them. The table shows about 9,000 clones, with about 72% occurring only once. The J gene is TRBJ2-5, the V gene TRBV5-4; 11 nucleotides agree with TRBD2. The TCR sequence derives from an adult with non-small cell lung cancer. Sequencing used tumor tissue, obtained after neoadjuvant nivolumab, alone or with ipilimumab, at or shortly before surgery. The CDR3 here is CASSMTSGAETQYF. The CDR3 DNA is TGTGCCAGCAGCATGACTAGCGGGGCAGAGACCCAGTACTTC.